This entry lists 22 T cell receptor beta chains sequenced from one sample in a study of T cell responses to AZD1222 COVID-19 vaccine. This table comes from immunoSEQ multiplex PCR, and its TCRdb copy is limited to in-frame clones, with some not included. The data hold about 150,000 clones, with roughly 90% observed a single time. The material was peripheral blood, obtained on day 0 of AZD1222 vaccination. Receptor source: an adult in good health.

This clone was seen once. V gene TRBV5-4 combines with J gene TRBJ1-6; D uncertain. From germline, CDR1 is SGHNT and CDR2 YYREEE (reference sequence). The V end lost 5 bases, the J end lost 0 bases, and 12 bases lay between the germline ends. The CDR3 is made up of 16 amino acids. The CDR3 loop is CASRPDFSSYNSPLHF. CDR3 nucleotide sequence: TGTGCCAGCAGACCGGACTTTAGCTCCTATAATTCACCCCTCCACTTT.

The CDR3 protein is CASSPRVWNSPLHF. DNA of the CDR3: TGTGCCAGCAGTCCCCGGGTTTGGAATTCACCCCTCCACTTT. The chain is built from TRBV27 and TRBJ1-6; D unresolved. The CDR3 spans 14 residues. Trimming cost V 5 bases and J 7 bases, with 12 bases left between them. The germline CDR1 and CDR2 sequences are MNHEY and SMNVEV (reference sequence).

This clone was seen a single time. The gene calls are TRBV9 and TRBJ2-7; 11 bases fit TRBD1. This CDR3 is built from 15 residues. The J segment lost 5 bases and the V segment lost 0 bases, leaving 4 bases of the junction unmatched. Germline-derived CDR1 and CDR2 are SGDLS and YYNGEE. CDR3 in amino acids: CASSVGTGGVDEQYF. CDR3 bases: TGTGCCAGCAGCGTAGGGACAGGGGGCGTCGACGAGCAGTACTTC.

The chain has TRBV5-4 and TRBJ2-7, with 7 bases matching TRBD1. The CDR3 runs 14 residues. V lost 6 bases to trimming and J lost 0 bases; unmatched junction nucleotides: 6. CDR1 is SGHNT and CDR2 is YYREEE in the germline V gene (reference sequence). The CDR3 loop reads CASTLQGSSYEQYF. The CDR3 region has the DNA TGTGCCAGCACCCTACAGGGGAGCTCCTACGAGCAGTACTTC.

This clone was observed once. CDR3 in DNA: TGTGCCAGCAGCTTAGGCAGATATAGCAATCAGCCCCAGCATTTT. It yields the protein CASSLGRYSNQPQHF. The genes are TRBV7-2 and TRBJ1-5; D gene ambiguous. From germline, CDR1 is SGHTA and CDR2 FQGNSA. V dropped 1 base and J dropped 0 bases, with 7 bases sitting between them. The CDR3 loop spans 15 amino acids.

The chain uses TRBV21-1 and TRBJ1-6. TRBV21-1 is designated a pseudogene. This CDR3 comprises 14 residues. In nucleotides, the CDR3 is TGTGCCGGAATAGCTTTCCCCTATAATTCACCCCTCCACTTT. It translates to CAGIAFPYNSPLHF.

For this clone: Other DNA variants within this sample encode the same CDR3. The chain uses TRBV7-2 and TRBJ2-7; no definite D call. The CDR3 is 12 residues long. The germline CDR1 and CDR2 sequences are SGHTA and FQGNSA. V gave up 2 bases and J gave up 5 bases, with 7 bases separating them. The CDR3 DNA reads TGTGCCAGCAGCTTACGACTGCACGAGCAGTACTTC. This encodes CASSLRLHEQYF.

This sequence joins TRBV7-6 and TRBJ2-2; D unresolved. The CDR3 extends over 14 amino acids. Trimming took off 0 bases at V and 4 bases at J, with 6 bases between the two ends. Germline lookup yields CDR1 SGHVS and CDR2 FNYEAQ. The CDR3 DNA reads as TGTGCCAGCAGCTTAGCGCAAACCACCGGGGAGCTGTTTTTT. The encoded protein is CASSLAQTTGELFF.

J is TRBJ2-7 and V is TRBV25-1, with D possibly being TRBD2 (5 bases). The CDR3 extends over 13 amino acids. Germline CDR1 and CDR2: MGHDK and SYGVNS. Between the trimmed V and J ends, which lost 2 bases and 3 bases, there was a span of 8 bases. CDR3 nucleotides: TGTGCCAGCAGTGAAGCTGCGGGCTACGAGCAGTACTTC. As protein: CASSEAAGYEQYF.

This clone turned up a few times. The chain couples TRBV3-1 (or the pseudogene TRBV3-2) to TRBJ1-2; 9 bases agree with TRBD1. The germline CDR1 and CDR2 sequences are LGHDT and YNNKEL (reference sequence). The ends lost 8 bases at V and 5 bases at J; junction bases unmatched: 6. CDR3 length equals 13 residues. CDR3: CASRIGTGYGYTF. In DNA, the CDR3 is TGTGCCAGCCGCATCGGGACAGGGTATGGCTACACCTTC.

The genes are TRBV29-1 and TRBJ2-5; D is unresolved. This CDR3 contains 11 residues. Germline V lookup: CDR1 SQVTM, CDR2 ANQGSEA. Trimming cost V 7 bases and J 4 bases, with 10 bases left between them. The CDR3 DNA reads TGCAGCGCGGGTTCTAGAGAGACCCAGTACTTC. This encodes CSAGSRETQYF.

V is TRBV3-1 (or the pseudogene TRBV3-2) and J is TRBJ2-7; unclear D gene. This CDR3 is built from 15 residues. V lost 0 bases, J lost 9 bases, and 18 bases lay in between. Per germline, CDR1 LGHDT and CDR2 YNNKEL (reference sequence). CDR3 nucleotide sequence: TGTGCCAGCAGCCAAGATCCAGAACGAGCTGAGCGGCAGTACTTC. This sequence encodes CASSQDPERAERQYF.

CDR3 protein: CASGMENTDTQYF. The CDR3 DNA reads as TGTGCCAGCGGTATGGAAAACACAGATACGCAGTATTTT. This chain uses TRBV21-1 with TRBJ2-3. TRBV21-1 is flagged as a pseudogene. The CDR3 is 13 residues long.

The genes are TRBV4-3 and TRBJ1-4, with 8 bases identical to TRBD1. With V trimmed by 4 bases and J by 7 bases, 14 bases remained unmatched. The CDR3 has 17 residues. Germline V CDR1 and CDR2: LGHNA, YSLEER. As DNA, the CDR3 is TGCGCCAGCAGCCGCAAATCTCAGGGGGCTTTAGGTGAAAAACTGTTTTTT. It encodes CASSRKSQGALGEKLFF.

The rearrangement joins TRBV7-6 to TRBJ2-1; tentatively, D is TRBD1 (5 bases). V lost 8 bases, J lost 0 bases, and 8 bases lay in between. The V gene's germline CDR1 is SGHVS and CDR2 FNYEAQ. The CDR3 contains 13 residues. This CDR3 is CASGRDSYNEQFF. CDR3 in DNA: TGTGCCAGCGGCAGGGACTCCTACAATGAGCAGTTCTTC.

This clone was recorded only once. The V and J genes are TRBV28 and TRBJ2-3, with D perhaps matching TRBD1 (6 bases). Between the trimmed V and J ends, which lost 5 bases and 4 bases, there was a span of 19 bases. Germline-derived CDR1 and CDR2 are MDHEN and SYDVKM. The CDR3 loop spans 16 amino acids. The CDR3 here is CASSPGTRGSADTQYF. DNA of the CDR3: TGTGCCAGCAGTCCAGGGACCAGGGGCTCCGCAGATACGCAGTATTTT.

The chain is built from TRBV2 and TRBJ2-5; TRBD2 is a possible D gene (7 bases). The CDR3 extends over 14 amino acids. The germline V and J ends were trimmed by 8 bases and 5 bases, with 18 bases remaining between them. Germline V gives CDR1 SNHLY, CDR2 FYNNEI. CDR3: CASLSGGAGETQYF. The CDR3, as DNA: TGTGCCAGCCTGTCGGGGGGCGCCGGGGAGACCCAGTACTTC. Variable domain in full (rest from reference TRBV2 and TRBJ2-5): EPEVTQTPSHQVTQMGQEVILRCVPISNHLYFYWYRQILGQKVEFLVSFYNNEISEKSEIFDDQFSVERPDGSNFTLKIRSTKLEDSAMYFCASLSGGAGETQYFGPGTRLLVL.

The chain links TRBV6-6 to TRBJ2-1; no definite D call. V gave up 7 bases and J gave up 0 bases, with 10 bases separating them. This CDR3 is 14 amino acids long. The germline CDR1 and CDR2 sequences are MNHNY and SVGAGI (reference sequence). CDR3 sequence: CASMGKSSYNEQFF. In DNA, the CDR3 is TGTGCCAGCATGGGGAAGAGCTCCTACAATGAGCAGTTCTTC.

This chain connects TRBV28 to TRBJ2-6, with D unclear. The V gene lost 6 bases and the J gene lost 1 base, with 10 bases spanning the gap. CDR3 length: 15 residues. The germline V gene has CDR1 MDHEN and CDR2 SYDVKM. DNA for the CDR3: TGTGCCAGCAGCAATTTGGGATCTGGGGCCAACGTCCTGACTTTC. Residues: CASSNLGSGANVLTF.

The chain joins TRBV18 to TRBJ1-1; the match to TRBD1 covers 7 bases. CDR1 is KGHSH, CDR2 LQKENI, per germline. V was clipped by 3 bases and J by 2 bases; unmatched bases: 3. The CDR3 is made up of 14 amino acids. The CDR3 loop reads CASSPGDSNTEAFF. CDR3 sequence (DNA): TGTGCCAGCTCACCGGGGGACAGTAACACTGAAGCTTTCTTT. Supplemented by reference TRBV18 and TRBJ1-1, the full variable domain reads NAGVMQNPRHLVRRRGQEARLRCSPMKGHSHVYWYRQLPEEGLKFMVYLQKENIIDESGMPKERFSAEFPKEGPSILRIQQVVRGDSAAYFCASSPGDSNTEAFFGQGTRLTVV.

The chain's CDR3 is CSVSHATNEKLFF. The DNA of the CDR3 is TGCAGCGTCTCGCATGCAACTAATGAAAAACTGTTTTTT. The chain links TRBV29-1 to TRBJ1-4; D is ambiguous. Trimming took 6 bases from V and 0 from J, leaving 8 bases between them. There are 13 residues in the CDR3. Germline V gene lookup returns CDR1 SQVTM and CDR2 ANQGSEA.

This chain connects TRBV6-5 to TRBJ1-6; a possible D gene is TRBD1 (6 bases). V gave up 10 bases and J gave up 7 bases, with 14 bases separating them. This CDR3 contains 13 residues. Germline CDR1 is MNHEY and CDR2 is SVGAGI. CDR3 protein: CATNLGQNSPLHF. The CDR3 region has the DNA TGTGCCACCAACCTCGGACAGAATTCACCCCTCCACTTT.